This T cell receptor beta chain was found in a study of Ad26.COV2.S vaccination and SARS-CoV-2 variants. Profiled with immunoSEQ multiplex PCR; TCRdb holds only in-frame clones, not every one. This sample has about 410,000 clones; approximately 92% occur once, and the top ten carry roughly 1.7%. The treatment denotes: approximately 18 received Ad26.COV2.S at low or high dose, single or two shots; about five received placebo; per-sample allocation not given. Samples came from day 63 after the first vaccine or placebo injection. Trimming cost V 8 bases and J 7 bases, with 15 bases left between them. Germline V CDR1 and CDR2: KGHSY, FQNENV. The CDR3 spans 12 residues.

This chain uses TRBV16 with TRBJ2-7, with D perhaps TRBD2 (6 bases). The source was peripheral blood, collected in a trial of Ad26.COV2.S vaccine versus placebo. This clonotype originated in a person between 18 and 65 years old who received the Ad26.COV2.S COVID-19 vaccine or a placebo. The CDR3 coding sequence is TGTGCCAGCTTAGAGGCGGGGAGTGAGCAGTACTTC. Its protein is CASLEAGSEQYF.